Following are 27 T cell receptor beta chains from one sample sequenced in a study of T cells after yellow fever vaccination (dated by TCRdb to about 2019). Receptor libraries were prepared by 5' RACE. Sequencing was carried out with an Illumina HiSeq 2500. TCRdb reanalyzed the raw reads on its own, using fastp at Q25 for trimming and MiXCR for clone calling, and kept in-frame beta chains. When rows share a CDR3 protein, they turn into one entry using the most common DNA and genes. This sample lists around 350,000 distinct CDR3 sequences; 11% were detected once. Clones ranked in the top ten supply 15% to 20% of the sample. The treatment or condition label, as the study defines it: live attenuated yellow fever vaccine strain. This material consisted of PBMCs, taken on the day of the first yellow fever vaccination. The receptors were gathered from a young man who received the YFV17D yellow fever vaccine.

V usage is TRBV4-2 and J usage is TRBJ1-5; a weak D match, TRBD1 (5 bases). CDR3 length: 17 residues. Germline-derived CDR1 and CDR2 are LGHNA and YNFKEQ. The V end was cut by 1 base, the J end by 6 bases, with 19 bases between. The chain's CDR3 is CASSQGVPDGGGQPQHF. For the CDR3, the DNA is TGTGCCAGCAGCCAAGGGGTCCCGGACGGGGGGGGTCAGCCCCAGCATTTT.

As concerns this clonotype: At one end the junction does not follow the germline gene, possibly because of a read error. CDR3 amino acids: CASRSTGNSGELFF. The CDR3 DNA is TGTGCCAGCAGATCAACAGGGAACTCCGGGGAGCTGTTTTTT. This sequence joins TRBV7-2 and TRBJ2-2; D perhaps matches TRBD1 (6 bases). CDR1 and CDR2 (germline): SGHTA, FQGNSA. The CDR3 has 14 amino acids.

The rearrangement joins TRBV4-1 to TRBJ2-7, with D tentatively TRBD1 (6 bases). Between the trimmed V and J ends, which lost 1 base and 4 bases, there was a span of 14 bases. The length of the CDR3 is 15 residues. Germline V lookup: CDR1 MGHRA, CDR2 YSYEKL. For the CDR3, the DNA is TGCGCCAGCAGCCAAGTTAATACAGGGATATACGAGCAGTACTTC. Translated: CASSQVNTGIYEQYF.

This clonotype was picked up many times. V gene TRBV4-1 combines with J gene TRBJ1-2, with D perhaps matching TRBD1 (5 bases). In germline, CDR1 is MGHRA, CDR2 YSYEKL. V lost 1 base to trimming and J lost 2 bases, with 14 bases between them. This CDR3 spans 16 amino acids. CDR3 DNA: TGCGCCAGCAGCCAAGCCAACCCCAGGGAAAACTATGGCTACACCTTC. This gives the protein CASSQANPRENYGYTF.

The chain recombines TRBV7-3 with TRBJ2-2, with TRBD2 matching 8 bases. The CDR3 runs 15 residues. V lost 0 bases and J lost 4; bases outside the gene matches: 1. Germline V lookup: CDR1 SGHTA, CDR2 FQGTGA. This CDR3 is CASSLTGTSTGELFF. As DNA, the CDR3 is TGTGCCAGCAGCTTAACCGGGACTAGCACCGGGGAGCTGTTTTTT.

In its sample, this clonotype was seen a few times. This chain links TRBV6-2 or TRBV6-3 with TRBJ2-5, with 7 bases lining up with TRBD1. The CDR3 has 13 amino acids. Germline V gene lookup returns CDR1 MNHEY and CDR2 SVGEGT. V gave up 4 bases and J gave up 6 bases; unmatched junction bases: 5. CDR3 residues: CASSSQGWKTQYF. CDR3 nucleotides: TGTGCCAGCAGTTCACAGGGGTGGAAGACCCAGTACTTC.

The CDR3 DNA follows: TGTGCTAGTGGTTCCGTCGGCGTAAAGGGCTACACCTTC. This codes for CASGSVGVKGYTF. The chain couples TRBV12-5 to TRBJ1-2, with D uncertain. In germline, CDR1 is LGHNT, CDR2 FRNRAP. The ends were cut back, 4 bases at V and 8 bases at J, with 14 bases in the middle. The CDR3 is 13 amino acids.

Ten or more counts support this clonotype. The chain links TRBV4-3 to TRBJ2-3, with 11 bases identical to TRBD2. V was clipped by 0 bases and J by 2 bases; unmatched bases: 7. Germline loops: CDR1 LGHNA, CDR2 YSLEER. The CDR3 loop spans 18 amino acids. The chain's CDR3 is CASSQDILAGGYTDTQYF. CDR3 DNA: TGCGCCAGCAGCCAAGATATCCTAGCGGGGGGATACACAGATACGCAGTATTTT.

This clonotype was picked up many times. V usage is TRBV24-1 and J usage is TRBJ2-2; 10 positions match TRBD2. V shed 9 bases, J shed 1 base, and the junction held 10 bases outside the gene matches. The CDR3 is 17 residues long. The germline V gene has CDR1 KGHDR and CDR2 SFDVKD. Written as DNA, the CDR3 is TGTGCCACCCAAGGCCTAGCGGGGGCCAGGAACACCGGGGAGCTGTTTTTT. It translates to CATQGLAGARNTGELFF.

This clonotype has only a few counts. The genes are TRBV7-2 and TRBJ2-3; 8 bases are a match to TRBD2. CDR1 is SGHTA and CDR2 is FQGNSA in the germline V gene. This CDR3 region has 14 residues. V gave up 3 bases and J gave up 5 bases; unmatched junction bases: 4. CDR3 DNA: TGTGCCAGCAGCTTCTGGCGGGGGGTAGATACGCAGTATTTT. This sequence encodes CASSFWRGVDTQYF.

This clonotype was observed a handful of times. The rearrangement uses TRBV25-1 and TRBJ2-7; D is perhaps TRBD2 (7 bases). Germline V gives CDR1 MGHDK, CDR2 SYGVNS. V lost 2 bases and J lost 12, with 14 bases in between. This CDR3 spans 12 amino acids. The CDR3 reads CASSEDYGGLYV. CDR3 in DNA: TGTGCCAGCAGTGAAGATTACGGGGGGCTGTACGTC.

This chain uses TRBV18 with TRBJ2-2; D remains unclear. Germline V CDR1 and CDR2: KGHSH, LQKENI. V dropped 8 bases and J dropped 1 base, with 8 bases sitting between them. The CDR3 covers 13 residues. CDR3 in amino acids: CASQDGNTGELFF. The DNA of the CDR3 is TGTGCCAGCCAGGACGGGAACACCGGGGAGCTGTTTTTT.

This clonotype appeared a few times. The V gene is TRBV24-1, the J gene TRBJ2-5; 7 bases align to TRBD1. Germline CDR1 reads KGHDR; CDR2 reads SFDVKD. CDR3 size: 15 residues. V lost 3 bases to trimming and J lost 5 bases; unmatched junction nucleotides: 8. The CDR3 reads CATSDPTDRLETQYF. The CDR3 nucleotides are TGTGCCACCAGTGATCCCACGGACAGGTTGGAGACCCAGTACTTC.

V and J are TRBV6-2 or TRBV6-3 and TRBJ1-5; D perhaps matches TRBD1 (5 bases). Trimming removed 6 bases from V and 6 bases from J, with 15 bases in between. CDR3 length: 14 amino acids. The V gene's germline CDR1 is MNHEY and CDR2 SVGEGT. The CDR3 region is CASRKGQRGQPQHF. DNA of the CDR3: TGTGCCAGCAGAAAGGGGCAGAGGGGTCAGCCCCAGCATTTT.

The V and J genes are TRBV5-1 and TRBJ2-7; D is ambiguous. This CDR3 is 12 amino acids long. With 4 bases removed from V and 0 bases from J, the gap between germline ends came to 5 bases. The germline V gene has CDR1 SGHRS and CDR2 YFSETQ. The CDR3, as DNA: TGCGCCAGCAGCGACAACTCCTACGAGCAGTACTTC. As protein: CASSDNSYEQYF.

This clonotype was observed many times. The chain joins TRBV30 to TRBJ2-1; TRBD2 aligns across 12 bases. Germline V gene lookup returns CDR1 GTSNPN and CDR2 SVGIG (reference sequence). The CDR3 totals 15 residues. Trimming at V came to 4 bases and at J to 10 bases, leaving 11 bases not matched to a gene. CDR3: CAWTSGGAVWSEQFF. The CDR3 nucleotides read TGTGCCTGGACTAGCGGGGGGGCCGTATGGAGCGAGCAGTTCTTC.

The chain employs TRBV29-1 and TRBJ2-5; tentatively, D is TRBD1 (5 bases). This CDR3 contains 12 residues. Per germline, CDR1 SQVTM and CDR2 ANQGSEA. V lost 5 bases to trimming and J lost 1 base, with 8 bases between them. The DNA of the CDR3 is TGCAGCGTTCAGGGTTTCCAAGAGACCCAGTACTTC. Protein: CSVQGFQETQYF.

This clonotype showed up just a few times. J is TRBJ2-5 and V is TRBV18; tentative D call: TRBD1 (5 bases). V shed 5 bases and J shed 3 bases, with 10 bases lying between them. The germline CDR1 and CDR2 sequences are KGHSH and LQKENI. This CDR3 is 13 amino acids long. The CDR3 nucleotides read TGTGCCAGCTCATACAGGTTAGAAGAGACCCAGTACTTC. Residues: CASSYRLEETQYF. Supplemented by reference TRBV18 and TRBJ2-5, the full variable domain reads NAGVMQNPRHLVRRRGQEARLRCSPMKGHSHVYWYRQLPEEGLKFMVYLQKENIIDESGMPKERFSAEFPKEGPSILRIQQVVRGDSAAYFCASSYRLEETQYFGPGTRLLVL.

A single count supports this clonotype. This chain links TRBV28 with TRBJ2-2, with D possibly being TRBD1 (6 bases). Trimming stripped 4 bases from V and 4 bases from J, with 13 bases between. This CDR3 comprises 15 residues. Germline CDR1 and CDR2: MDHEN and SYDVKM. CDR3 in DNA: TGTGCCAGCAGTTCCCCGACAGGCAGCACCGGGGAGCTGTTTTTT. This encodes CASSSPTGSTGELFF.

In this sample, this clonotype turned up a few times. The chain is built from TRBV14 and TRBJ2-3, with 11 positions matching TRBD2. The CDR3 runs 16 residues. Per the germline V gene, CDR1 is SGHDN and CDR2 is FVKESK. The J segment lost 2 bases and the V segment lost 2 bases, leaving 3 bases of the junction unmatched. The CDR3 nucleotides read TGTGCCAGCAGCCAACTAGCGGGGGGCGTCACAGATACGCAGTATTTT. Amino acid sequence: CASSQLAGGVTDTQYF.

This clonotype was picked up a small number of times. Relative to the germline gene, one junction end is altered; a read error may explain this. The rearrangement links TRBV20-1 to TRBJ2-3; maybe TRBD2 (7 bases). This CDR3 has 14 residues. Germline CDR1 DFQATT, CDR2 SNEGSKA (reference sequence). The CDR3 sequence is CSARGGEGADTQYF. CDR3 nucleotides: TGCAGTGCCAGAGGGGGGGAGGGGGCAGATACGCAGTATTTT.

V is TRBV28 and J is TRBJ1-2; 8 bases fit TRBD1. With V trimmed by 8 bases and J by 6 bases, 14 bases remained unmatched. Germline loops: CDR1 MDHEN, CDR2 SYDVKM. This CDR3 has 15 amino acids. The CDR3 region is CASRPAGQGEDGYTF. CDR3 coding DNA: TGTGCCAGCCGCCCCGCCGGACAGGGTGAGGATGGCTACACCTTC.

The chain couples TRBV28 to TRBJ1-1; D gene ambiguous. Trimming stripped 5 bases from V and 7 bases from J, with 8 bases between. This CDR3 has 11 residues. Germline assignment: CDR1 MDHEN and CDR2 SYDVKM. The CDR3 bases are TGTGCCAGCAGTCTACTCTATGAAGCTTTCTTT. Amino acids: CASSLLYEAFF.

The chain has TRBV20-1 and TRBJ1-2; no clear D. CDR1 and CDR2 from the germline V gene are DFQATT and SNEGSKA (reference sequence). This CDR3 comprises 14 residues. V shed 3 bases and J shed 6 bases, with 17 bases lying between them. The CDR3 region is CSASLPPPSDGYTF. The CDR3 bases are TGCAGTGCTAGTTTACCACCCCCCTCGGATGGCTACACCTTC.

This clonotype was seen a few times. The rearrangement uses TRBV5-4 and TRBJ1-1; D is unclear. The germline V gene has CDR1 SGHNT and CDR2 YYREEE (reference sequence). Trimming stripped 2 bases from V and 0 bases from J, with 8 bases between. CDR3 length: 14 amino acids. DNA for the CDR3: TGTGCCAGCAGCTTTATAGCAGTGAACACTGAAGCTTTCTTT. The encoded protein is CASSFIAVNTEAFF.

This clonotype has just a few counts. In DNA, the CDR3 is TGTGCCAGCAGTTCCCAGGGGGCGCGGGAGCAGTACGTC. Amino acids: CASSSQGAREQYV. This chain uses TRBV6-6 with TRBJ2-7, with 8 bases identical to TRBD1. J was trimmed by 7 bases and V by 4 bases; bases with no gene match: 6. The CDR3 has 13 residues. Germline values: CDR1 MNHNY, CDR2 SVGAGI (reference sequence).

This chain uses TRBV4-2 with TRBJ2-3; tentatively, D is TRBD1 or TRBD2 (6 bases each). This CDR3 has 14 amino acids. Germline assignment: CDR1 LGHNA and CDR2 YNFKEQ. With 6 bases removed from V and 0 bases from J, the gap between germline ends came to 10 bases. The CDR3 nucleotides read TGTGCCAGCAGGGACAGCGGGAGCACAGATACGCAGTATTTT. It translates to CASRDSGSTDTQYF.